The 23 T cell receptor beta chains presented below share a single source sample, sequenced in a study of shared clonotypes between healthy human individuals. Profiling relied on immunoSEQ multiplex PCR, and the TCRdb table lists in-frame clones only, not all of them. This table has over a million clones, around 76% appearing once. Material: memory CD4+ T cells sorted from blood. Sample subset: CD45RA-negative fraction. All receptors come from a man aged 18 to 30 in good health.

This chain joins TRBV7-2 and TRBJ2-2; no definite D call. V was cut by 5 bases and J by 7 bases, with 8 bases left in between. The V gene's germline CDR1 is SGHTA and CDR2 FQGNSA. The CDR3 is made up of 12 amino acids. CDR3 residues: CASSIGYGELFF. CDR3 bases: TGTGCCAGCAGCATCGGGTACGGGGAGCTGTTTTTT.

In DNA form, the CDR3 reads TGTGCCAGCAGTGGCGAGGGGAGAAGTCAGCCCCAGCATTTT. Translated: CASSGEGRSQPQHF. The gene calls are TRBV25-1 and TRBJ1-5, with a weak D call TRBD1 (5 bases). From germline, CDR1 is MGHDK and CDR2 SYGVNS. This CDR3 is 14 amino acids long. With 4 bases removed from V and 6 bases from J, the gap between germline ends came to 13 bases.

As concerns this clone: The sample carries other DNA sequences with the same CDR3. CDR3: CASSEAPDTQYF. The DNA of the CDR3 is TGTGCCAGCAGTGAAGCCCCCGATACGCAGTATTTT. The chain joins TRBV2 to TRBJ2-3; D remains ambiguous. Between the trimmed V and J ends, which lost 0 bases and 6 bases, there was a span of 4 bases. The CDR3 spans 12 residues. Germline CDR1 SNHLY, CDR2 FYNNEI.

This clone has more than one count but fewer than ten. The chain carries TRBV30 and TRBJ2-3, with D unclear. The CDR3 contains 11 residues. Germline V gene sequence: CDR1 GTSNPN, CDR2 SVGIG (reference sequence). Between the trimmed V and J ends, which lost 4 bases and 4 bases, there was a span of 6 bases. This CDR3 is CAWTLADTQYF. The DNA of the CDR3 is TGTGCCTGGACTCTCGCAGATACGCAGTATTTT. The variable domain in full, completed from reference TRBV30 and TRBJ2-3, reads SQTIHQWPATLVQPVGSPLSLECTVEGTSNPNLYWYRQAAGRGLQLLFYSVGIGQISSEVPQNLSASRPQDRQFILSSKKLLLSDSGFYLCAWTLADTQYFGPGTRLTVL.

The chain is built from TRBV28 and TRBJ2-1, with D tentatively TRBD1 (5 bases). Trimming stripped 3 bases from V and 8 bases from J, with 14 bases between. This CDR3 has 14 residues. The germline CDR1 and CDR2 sequences are MDHEN and SYDVKM. CDR3 amino acids: CASSFSGPRDEQFF. CDR3 in DNA: TGTGCCAGCAGTTTTTCCGGCCCCAGGGATGAGCAGTTCTTC. Variable domain in full (rest from reference TRBV28 and TRBJ2-1): DVKVTQSSRYLVKRTGEKVFLECVQDMDHENMFWYRQDPGLGLRLIYFSYDVKMKEKGDIPEGYSVSREKKERFSLILESASTNQTSMYLCASSFSGPRDEQFFGPGTRLTVL.

This chain connects TRBV9 to TRBJ2-7; D may be TRBD1 (5 bases). Trimming took off 4 bases at V and 2 bases at J, with 16 bases between the two ends. The CDR3 runs to 15 residues. From germline, CDR1 is SGDLS and CDR2 YYNGEE. Here the CDR3 reads CASSYSHQGAYEQYF. The DNA for the CDR3 is TGTGCCAGCAGCTATAGCCACCAGGGTGCCTACGAGCAGTACTTC.

This chain links TRBV7-9 with TRBJ2-1; D possibly corresponds to TRBD2 (6 bases). Germline values: CDR1 SEHNR, CDR2 FQNEAQ (reference sequence). Trimming shortened V by 4 bases and J by 1 base, and 11 bases separated the two germline ends. CDR3 length equals 15 residues. The CDR3 spells CASSSGTASYNEQFF. The DNA of the CDR3 is TGTGCCAGCAGCTCCGGGACTGCTTCCTACAATGAGCAGTTCTTC.

This clone showed up just a few times. V gene TRBV28 combines with J gene TRBJ1-1, with 7 bases that match TRBD1. Per the germline V gene, CDR1 is MDHEN and CDR2 is SYDVKM. V gave up 6 bases and J gave up 1 base; unmatched junction bases: 5. The CDR3 is made up of 14 amino acids. The CDR3 loop is CASSYRGGNTEAFF. The CDR3 DNA reads TGTGCCAGCAGCTACAGGGGCGGGAACACTGAAGCTTTCTTT.

The chain is built from TRBV7-6 and TRBJ2-7; D call uncertain. This CDR3 comprises 15 residues. The V gene lost 2 bases and the J gene lost 2 bases, with 13 bases spanning the gap. Per the germline V gene, CDR1 is SGHVS and CDR2 is FNYEAQ. CDR3 nucleotide sequence: TGTGCCAGCAGCTTACGTGACAACCCCACCTACGAGCAGTACTTC. Translating it yields CASSLRDNPTYEQYF.

The rearrangement joins TRBV5-6 to TRBJ2-7, with a weak D call TRBD2 (5 bases). V gave up 2 bases and J gave up 6 bases, with 15 bases separating them. CDR1 is SGHDT and CDR2 is YYEEEE in the germline V gene. This CDR3 contains 14 residues. The CDR3 DNA is TGTGCCAGCAGCTTTTTGGGAGCAGTCGCCGAGCAGTACTTC. This sequence encodes CASSFLGAVAEQYF.

The chain is built from TRBV28 and TRBJ1-5; 7 nucleotides match TRBD1. Germline V gene sequence: CDR1 MDHEN, CDR2 SYDVKM. The CDR3 is made up of 14 amino acids. V was clipped by 5 bases and J by 3 bases; unmatched bases: 4. Here the CDR3 reads CASSRQGSNQPQHF. Here the CDR3 DNA reads TGTGCCAGCAGTCGACAGGGCTCCAATCAGCCCCAGCATTTT. Full variable domain (remainder filled in from reference TRBV28 and TRBJ1-5): DVKVTQSSRYLVKRTGEKVFLECVQDMDHENMFWYRQDPGLGLRLIYFSYDVKMKEKGDIPEGYSVSREKKERFSLILESASTNQTSMYLCASSRQGSNQPQHFGDGTRLSIL.

Details on this clone: This probably arose from a read error, given a far larger clone one base away. CDR3 loop: CASSLGNSPLHF. CDR3 DNA: TGTGCCAGCAGCTTAGGTAATTCACCCCTCCACTTT. The genes are TRBV5-4 and TRBJ1-6; no clear D gene. The CDR3 sequence is 12 residues long. V was trimmed by 2 bases and J by 6 bases, leaving 3 bases between them. The germline CDR1 and CDR2 sequences are SGHNT and YYREEE (reference sequence).

Comment on this clone: Other DNA sequences of this sample code for an identical CDR3. The V gene is TRBV28, the J gene TRBJ1-5; weak D call: TRBD1 (5 bases). The germline V and J ends were trimmed by 3 bases and 2 bases, with 8 bases remaining between them. The CDR3 totals 14 residues. Germline loops: CDR1 MDHEN, CDR2 SYDVKM. CDR3 loop: CASSFGRGNQPQHF. The CDR3 region has the DNA TGTGCCAGCAGTTTCGGCAGGGGCAATCAGCCCCAGCATTTT.

This chain joins TRBV30 and TRBJ2-5, with D unresolved. The J call may be mistaken, given a closer DNA end match to TRBJ2-7. This CDR3 comprises 12 residues. Germline lookup yields CDR1 GTSNPN and CDR2 SVGIG (reference sequence). The CDR3 DNA reads as TGTGCCTGGAGCCCGGCAGCTTTCGAGCAGTACTTC. Its translation is CAWSPAAFEQYF.

The gene calls are TRBV4-1 and TRBJ2-7; 9 nucleotides align to TRBD2. J gave up 5 bases and V 1 base, and 9 bases lay outside the gene matches. CDR3 length equals 16 residues. CDR1 is MGHRA, CDR2 YSYEKL, per germline. CDR3 bases: TGCGCCAGCAGCCAAGCTCCCACTAGCGGGTGGGACGAGCAGTACTTC. This translates into CASSQAPTSGWDEQYF.

The gene calls are TRBV7-2 and TRBJ2-2; TRBD1 aligns across 7 bases. The V gene end was trimmed by 5 bases and the J gene end by 1 base; junction bases not matched to a gene: 4. Germline CDR1 reads SGHTA; CDR2 reads FQGNSA. This CDR3 spans 15 amino acids. The CDR3 bases are TGTGCCAGCAGCACCAGACAGGGGAACACCGGGGAGCTGTTTTTT. Amino acid sequence: CASSTRQGNTGELFF.

The V and J genes are TRBV2 and TRBJ2-3, with D unresolved. The germline gives CDR1 SNHLY, CDR2 FYNNEI. The CDR3 spans 13 residues. The V and J ends lost 5 bases and 3 bases respectively, with 9 bases between them. The CDR3 DNA reads as TGTGCCAGCAGTAACCGGCAGACAGATACGCAGTATTTT. This codes for CASSNRQTDTQYF. Full variable domain (missing parts from reference TRBV2 and TRBJ2-3): EPEVTQTPSHQVTQMGQEVILRCVPISNHLYFYWYRQILGQKVEFLVSFYNNEISEKSEIFDDQFSVERPDGSNFTLKIRSTKLEDSAMYFCASSNRQTDTQYFGPGTRLTVL.

The chain carries TRBV5-6 and TRBJ2-5; no clear D. CDR3 length: 15 amino acids. Looked up from germline, CDR1 is SGHDT and CDR2 is YYEEEE. Trimming took 3 bases from V and 4 from J, leaving 16 bases between them. CDR3 sequence (DNA): TGTGCCAGCAGCTCCCTTGGGCGTCACGGAGAGACCCAGTACTTC. It translates to CASSSLGRHGETQYF.

About this clone itself: Sequence at one end of the junction differs from germline and may be a read error. The chain is built from TRBV2 and TRBJ1-5, with TRBD1 matching over 8 bases. The CDR3 spans 15 residues. Germline V gene sequence: CDR1 SNHLY, CDR2 FYNNEI. The CDR3 DNA sequence: TGTGCCAGCAGCGAAGGTAGCAGGGGGCGCCAGCCCCAGCATTTT. Translation: CASSEGSRGRQPQHF.

Only a few counts were recorded for this clone. The rearrangement uses TRBV28 and TRBJ1-4, with a possible D match to TRBD1 (5 bases). The CDR3 covers 13 residues. V lost 9 bases and J 5 bases, leaving 13 bases between the germline ends. Per germline, CDR1 MDHEN and CDR2 SYDVKM. DNA of the CDR3: TGTGCCAGTCTGGGACCGTGGAATGAAAAACTGTTTTTT. The encoded protein is CASLGPWNEKLFF.

This chain connects TRBV6-1 to TRBJ2-3; D is unresolved. Trimming took 4 bases from V and 3 from J, leaving 8 bases between them. CDR3 length: 13 amino acids. Germline V gene sequence: CDR1 MNHNS, CDR2 SASEGT. The CDR3 DNA reads TGTGCCAGCAGTGGGAGAGAAACAGATACGCAGTATTTT. This translates into CASSGRETDTQYF.

The chain carries TRBV10-3 and TRBJ1-1; perhaps TRBD1 as D (5 bases). This CDR3 region has 13 residues. From germline, CDR1 is ENHRY and CDR2 SYGVKD. V was cut by 8 bases and J by 3 bases, with 13 bases left in between. CDR3 residues: CAIRDGGHTEAFF. The CDR3 DNA reads TGTGCCATCCGGGACGGAGGGCACACTGAAGCTTTCTTT.

V is TRBV11-2 and J is TRBJ1-5, with D perhaps TRBD1 (5 bases). Trimming removed 6 bases from V and 5 bases from J, with 11 bases in between. Looked up from germline, CDR1 is SGHAT and CDR2 is FQNNGV. This CDR3 has 13 residues. CDR3 in DNA: TGTGCCAGCAGTCAGACAGATTATCAGCCCCAGCATTTT. Translation gives CASSQTDYQPQHF. Together with reference TRBV11-2 and TRBJ1-5, the CDR3 gives the full variable domain: EAGVAQSPRYKIIEKRQSVAFWCNPISGHATLYWYQQILGQGPKLLIQFQNNGVVDDSQLPKDRFSAERLKGVDSTLKIQPAKLEDSAVYLCASSQTDYQPQHFGDGTRLSIL.